The clone carrying this T cell receptor (beta chain) turned up a few times. Its antigen is unknown. Germline lookup yields CDR1 KGHSH and CDR2 LQKENI. The CDR3 length is 16 residues. The ends were cut back, 3 bases at V and 1 base at J, with 15 bases in the middle. The entry originates in a study of beta chain features in type 1 diabetes. The authors reverse transcribed all of the isolated RNA, so sequencing captured expressed TCRB transcripts. Sequenced by immunoSEQ multiplex PCR; TCRdb stores in-frame clones only, minus some. The sample carries around 250,000 clones, over 11% recorded once. General study points: In every one of the four CD4+ subsets, TCRB CDR3s were moderately but significantly shorter in Type 1 diabetes patients.

The material sequenced was naive CD4+ T cells from blood. The sequence derives from a young man with type 1 diabetes. The V and J genes are TRBV18 and TRBJ1-1, with D possibly TRBD1 on 5 matching bases. In nucleotides, the CDR3 is TGTGCCAGCTCACCGACGACAGCGGGGGGGAACACTGAAGCTTTCTTT. As protein: CASSPTTAGGNTEAFF.